Each of the 8 T cell receptor beta chains below was sequenced from the same sample in a study of OX40 agonist ivuxolimab in advanced cancers. TCRdb's copy holds only in-frame clones and misses some; the assay was immunoSEQ multiplex PCR. Of about 100,000 clones listed, over 75% were seen once; the top ten hold around 0.15%. The sequences come from CD4+ or CD8+ T cells sorted from blood, collected in a trial of the OX40 agonist ivuxolimab. The receptors originated from an adult with an advanced solid tumor such as melanoma, head and neck, liver or kidney cancer.

The gene calls are TRBV7-8 and TRBJ2-7; 9 nucleotides match TRBD1. Germline V gene lookup returns CDR1 SGHVS and CDR2 FQNEAQ. This CDR3 has 15 amino acids. The V segment lost 2 bases and the J segment 2 bases; nucleotides outside the gene matches: 4. The CDR3 DNA sequence: TGTGCCAGCAGCTTAAGGTGGGACAGGGCCTACGAGCAGTACTTC. Translated: CASSLRWDRAYEQYF.

This chain uses TRBV5-6 with TRBJ1-1; maybe TRBD1 (6 bases). CDR3 length equals 15 residues. Looked up from germline, CDR1 is SGHDT and CDR2 is YYEEEE. V dropped 1 base and J dropped 0 bases, with 10 bases sitting between them. The CDR3, as DNA: TGTGCCAGCAGCTTGATAGGGGGGATGAACACTGAAGCTTTCTTT. Its translation: CASSLIGGMNTEAFF.

The chain joins TRBV9 to TRBJ1-6, with TRBD1 matching over 8 bases. CDR3 length equals 15 residues. In germline, CDR1 is SGDLS, CDR2 YYNGEE. V lost 3 bases, J lost 8 bases, and 7 bases stayed unmatched. CDR3 amino acids: CASSARTGSDSPLHF. The CDR3 nucleotides are TGTGCCAGCAGCGCTAGGACAGGGTCGGATTCACCCCTCCACTTT.

This chain connects TRBV29-1 to TRBJ2-2; 9 bases are a match to TRBD2. Trimming cost V 5 bases and J 3 bases; bases outside gene matches: 4. This CDR3 contains 14 residues. Looked up from germline, CDR1 is SQVTM and CDR2 is ANQGSEA. The CDR3 loop is CSVHAGGDTGELFF. CDR3 coding DNA: TGCAGCGTTCACGCGGGAGGGGACACCGGGGAGCTGTTTTTT.

This sequence joins TRBV13 and TRBJ1-1, with TRBD1 as a possible D gene (5 bases). Looked up from germline, CDR1 is PRHDT and CDR2 is FYEKMQ (reference sequence). V was clipped by 3 bases and J by 3 bases, with 14 bases between them. The CDR3 sequence is 15 residues long. CDR3 sequence (DNA): TGTGCCAGCAGCTTCAGAGGCAGGGTGGACACTGAAGCTTTCTTT. Translated: CASSFRGRVDTEAFF.

CDR3 amino acids: CASGKETYGYTF. DNA of the CDR3: TGTGCCAGCGGTAAGGAAACCTATGGCTACACCTTC. The V call is TRBV2, the J call TRBJ1-2; D gene ambiguous. The germline CDR1 and CDR2 sequences are SNHLY and FYNNEI. V was clipped by 8 bases and J by 4 bases, with 11 bases between them. This CDR3 is built from 12 residues.

The chain has TRBV29-1 and TRBJ2-7; weak D call: TRBD2 (5 bases). CDR3 length: 14 residues. The V end was cut by 2 bases, the J end by 7 bases, with 18 bases between. Germline V CDR1 and CDR2: SQVTM, ANQGSEA. This CDR3 reads CSVELGGRRMEQYF. For the CDR3, the DNA is TGCAGCGTTGAACTCGGAGGTAGGCGCATGGAGCAGTACTTC.

J is TRBJ2-7 and V is TRBV9; D may be TRBD1 (6 bases). The CDR3 has 13 amino acids. Germline values: CDR1 SGDLS, CDR2 YYNGEE. V lost 3 bases and J 2 bases, leaving 9 bases between the germline ends. CDR3 sequence: CASSAGTTYEQYF. CDR3 sequence (DNA): TGTGCCAGCAGCGCCGGGACAACCTACGAGCAGTACTTC.